This TCR beta chain was captured in a study of blood T cell repertoires in COVID-19. As for the study in general: Sites across the United States, Italy and Spain contributed samples from acute and convalescent COVID-19.

The CDR3 contains 18 residues. Per germline, CDR1 MRHNA and CDR2 SNTAGT. The V end lost 0 bases, the J end lost 6 bases, and 20 bases lay between the germline ends. Original processing methods: Amplified reference gene primers provided the basis for estimating nucleated cell counts. Sequencing used immunoSEQ multiplex PCR; TCRdb keeps in-frame clones, though not all of them. The V and J calls and clone size are taken from that table; D and trimming were inferred from the DNA. The repertoire holds around 170,000 clones, with approximately 86% as singletons. The TCR sequence derives from a man between 50 and 59 years old with active or convalescent COVID-19. V is TRBV6-4 and J is TRBJ1-4; D might be TRBD1 (6 bases). The material sequenced was peripheral blood. The CDR3 region is CASSDSNGQTSPDEKLFF. The CDR3 DNA is TGTGCCAGCAGTGACTCTAACGGACAGACGAGCCCAGATGAAAAACTGTTTTTT.